This TCR beta chain was documented in a study of shared clonotypes between healthy human individuals. Study-wide results and limits: Donors were few, which limited the genetic and exposure-history diversity represented. Compared with clonotypes that all four donors shared, non-shared clonotypes had lower generation probabilities.

Concerning this clone itself: Its cognate antigen is unknown.

Germline lookup yields CDR1 MGHRA and CDR2 YSYEKL. The CDR3 spans 15 residues. V was pared by 0 bases and J by 4 bases, with 12 bases between. Per the original methods: ImmunoSEQ only sent back junction sequences with no quality scores, so filtering was done differently. Profiled with immunoSEQ multiplex PCR; TCRdb holds only in-frame clones, not every one. Clone size and the V and J calls come from that table; the DNA yielded D and trimming. Here the sample spans about 2.4 million clones, around nine tenths being singletons. This chain links TRBV4-1 with TRBJ1-2; no clear D. This receptor was obtained from a man aged 18 to 29 in good health. The sequencing input was naive CD4+ T cells sorted from blood. Subset noted: CD45RA+ positively selected. In DNA, the CDR3 is TGCGCCAGCAGCCAAGATCTCGGGGATCTCTATGGCTACACCTTC. It translates to CASSQDLGDLYGYTF.